The 27 T cell receptor beta chains given below trace back to one sample, sequenced in a study of T-cell memory formation after mild COVID-19. In TCRdb, the 5' RACE reads were re-called with MiXCR into one record per CDR3 protein. Of about 340,000 distinct CDR3 sequences listed, approximately 22% are singletons. Source material: PBMCs or a T cell subset sorted from them (not recorded which). These receptors all come from a man aged 18 to 30 who had mild COVID-19 (a few samples of this study predate the infection). Cell type and time point are not known.

This clonotype was counted only a few times. The chain links TRBV5-1 to TRBJ2-3, with 10 nucleotides matching TRBD1. The ends lost 7 bases at V and 2 bases at J; junction bases unmatched: 4. Germline CDR1 reads SGHRS; CDR2 reads YFSETQ. This CDR3 has 14 amino acids. CDR3 DNA sequence: TGCGCCAGCGGGACAGGGGATTCCACAGATACGCAGTATTTT. Amino acids: CASGTGDSTDTQYF. Based on the CDR3 plus reference TRBV5-1 and TRBJ2-3, the full variable domain is KAGVTQTPRYLIKTRGQQVTLSCSPISGHRSVSWYQQTPGQGLQFLFEYFSETQRNKGNFPGRFSGRQFSNSRSEMNVSTLELGDSALYLCASGTGDSTDTQYFGPGTRLTVL.

This clonotype was recorded many times. The chain employs TRBV5-8 and TRBJ2-7; 7 bases line up with TRBD1. The germline gives CDR1 SGHTS, CDR2 YDEGEE. The trim removed 7 bases at V and 2 bases at J, leaving 9 bases unmatched. This CDR3 is 14 amino acids long. The CDR3 is CASAHPQGTYEQYF. CDR3 in DNA: TGTGCCAGCGCCCATCCACAGGGGACCTACGAGCAGTACTTC.

This chain connects TRBV5-1 to TRBJ2-3; unclear D gene. V was cut by 0 bases and J by 3 bases, with 23 bases left in between. The CDR3 is 19 amino acids. Germline V gene data show CDR1 as SGHRS and CDR2 as YFSETQ. The CDR3 region has the DNA TGCGCCAGCAGCTTGGATTCGGTTACATCTACTCGCACAACAGATACGCAGTATTTT. It is translated as CASSLDSVTSTRTTDTQYF.

This clonotype was seen a handful of times. The rearrangement uses TRBV4-3 and TRBJ2-3; the match to TRBD1 covers 8 bases. Germline V gene sequence: CDR1 LGHNA, CDR2 YSLEER. J was trimmed by 5 bases and V by 4 bases; bases with no gene match: 11. The CDR3 covers 16 residues. Here the CDR3 DNA reads TGCGCCAGCAGCCGAAGATGGCAGGGGGCGAGAGATACGCAGTATTTT. Residues: CASSRRWQGARDTQYF.

There are many counts of this clonotype. CDR3 sequence (DNA): TGTGCCAGCAGCTTAGAAGCTAATATTGGCTACACCTTC. Translation gives CASSLEANIGYTF. This chain uses TRBV7-2 with TRBJ1-2; no clear D. This CDR3 contains 13 residues. Germline V gene lookup returns CDR1 SGHTA and CDR2 FQGNSA. The V end was cut by 1 base, the J end by 7 bases, with 10 bases between. Variable domain in full (rest from reference TRBV7-2 and TRBJ1-2): GAGVSQSPSNKVTEKGKDVELRCDPISGHTALYWYRQSLGQGLEFLIYFQGNSAPDKSGLPSDRFSAERTGGSVSTLTIQRTQQEDSAVYLCASSLEANIGYTFGSGTRLTVV.

The CDR3 coding sequence is TGTGCCACCAGCAGAGTGGTGGGGCACAAGCCCCAGCATTTT. This codes for CATSRVVGHKPQHF. The gene calls are TRBV15 and TRBJ1-5, with D possibly matching TRBD1 (5 bases). In germline, CDR1 is LNHNV, CDR2 YYDKDF (reference sequence). The CDR3 sequence is 14 residues long. V lost 1 base to trimming and J lost 8 bases, with 12 bases between them. Full variable domain (remainder filled in from reference TRBV15 and TRBJ1-5): DAMVIQNPRYQVTQFGKPVTLSCSQTLNHNVMYWYQQKSSQAPKLLFHYYDKDFNNEADTPDNFQSRRPNTSFCFLDIRSPGLGDTAMYLCATSRVVGHKPQHFGDGTRLSIL.

V usage is TRBV7-9 and J usage is TRBJ1-1; TRBD1 might be the D (6 bases). Germline values: CDR1 SEHNR, CDR2 FQNEAQ (reference sequence). The CDR3 covers 15 residues. The germline V and J ends were trimmed by 4 bases and 1 base, with 13 bases remaining between them. This CDR3 reads CASSSNRDRNTEAFF. The CDR3 nucleotides read TGTGCCAGCAGCTCAAACAGGGATAGGAACACTGAAGCTTTCTTT.

In DNA, the CDR3 is TGTGCCAGCAGCATACAGGGTCCAATTTATAATTCACCCCTCCACTTT. Translation gives CASSIQGPIYNSPLHF. This sequence joins TRBV2 and TRBJ1-6; D perhaps matches TRBD1 (6 bases). The germline V gene encodes CDR1 SNHLY and CDR2 FYNNEI. The length of the CDR3 is 16 residues. The V end lost 6 bases, the J end lost 4 bases, and 16 bases lay between the germline ends.

This clonotype was seen ten or more times. The V gene is TRBV7-2, the J gene TRBJ2-1, with TRBD1 identical over 7 bases. The CDR3 covers 14 residues. Germline CDR1 and CDR2: SGHTA and FQGNSA. Unmatched junction bases numbered 9, after V lost 9 bases and J lost 4 bases. In nucleotides, the CDR3 is TGTGCCAGTCGGCGACAGGGATCGTACAATGAGCAGTTCTTC. It specifies CASRRQGSYNEQFF.

This clonotype was seen a handful of times. The rearrangement links TRBV6-6 to TRBJ2-5; D possibly corresponds to TRBD1 (6 bases). V lost 5 bases, J lost 1 base, and 14 bases lay in between. The CDR3 covers 15 residues. From germline, CDR1 is MNHNY and CDR2 SVGAGI (reference sequence). The CDR3 DNA sequence: TGTGCCAGCAGTCCCCGCGGACAGCTCCAAGAGACCCAGTACTTC. Its protein product is CASSPRGQLQETQYF.

V and J are TRBV18 and TRBJ2-7, with 9 bases lining up with TRBD1. V lost 5 bases to trimming and J lost 6 bases; unmatched junction nucleotides: 11. CDR1 KGHSH and CDR2 LQKENI come from the germline V gene. The CDR3 spans 15 residues. The CDR3 DNA sequence: TGTGCCAGCTCAGAGGGGACAGGGCCCCTTAGCGAGCAGTACGTC. Protein product: CASSEGTGPLSEQYV.

A few counts support this clonotype. The rearrangement links TRBV5-1 to TRBJ1-6; the match to TRBD1 covers 7 bases. The V and J ends lost 3 bases and 10 bases, in that order; junction bases with no gene match: 10. The CDR3 is made up of 15 amino acids. Germline V gene lookup returns CDR1 SGHRS and CDR2 YFSETQ. The CDR3 sequence is CASSYWTGWESPLHF. The CDR3 region has the DNA TGCGCCAGCAGCTACTGGACAGGATGGGAATCACCCCTCCACTTT.

The V call is TRBV5-5, the J call TRBJ2-1; possibly TRBD1 or TRBD2 for D (5 bases each). Germline V gives CDR1 SGHKS, CDR2 YYEKEE (reference sequence). The ends were cut back, 0 bases at V and 2 bases at J, with 15 bases in the middle. The CDR3 loop spans 17 amino acids. The CDR3 DNA sequence: TGTGCCAGCAGCTTGGTCCACGGGGCGGGTACCTACAATGAGCAGTTCTTC. Translation gives CASSLVHGAGTYNEQFF.

This chain joins TRBV12-3 or TRBV12-4 and TRBJ2-3; D is perhaps TRBD1 (5 bases). The CDR3 loop spans 12 amino acids. The V gene lost 6 bases and the J gene lost 5 bases, with 9 bases spanning the gap. The CDR3 DNA is TGTGCCAGCAGCCGACAGCTAGATACGCAGTATTTT. Amino acid sequence: CASSRQLDTQYF.

This sequence joins TRBV3-1 and TRBJ2-3, with D unclear. CDR3 size: 14 residues. Trimming stripped 0 bases from V and 2 bases from J, with 6 bases between. Germline V gene lookup returns CDR1 LGHDT and CDR2 YNNKEL (reference sequence). CDR3 amino acids: CASSQELYTDTQYF. The CDR3 bases are TGTGCCAGCAGCCAAGAACTCTACACAGATACGCAGTATTTT.

J is TRBJ2-3 and V is TRBV12-3 or TRBV12-4; D is uncertain. With 5 bases removed from V and 0 bases from J, the gap between germline ends came to 12 bases. This CDR3 comprises 15 residues. CDR3 bases: TGTGCCAGCAGTAAACGGTCATGGAGCACAGATACGCAGTATTTT. Its translation is CASSKRSWSTDTQYF.

The chain uses TRBV20-1 and TRBJ2-7; D assignment may be TRBD1 or TRBD2 (6 bases each). CDR1 is DFQATT, CDR2 SNEGSKA, per germline (reference sequence). The CDR3 loop spans 15 amino acids. The V end lost 6 bases, the J end lost 6 bases, and 24 bases lay between the germline ends. CDR3 loop: CSASPGGAVSVEQYF. In nucleotides, the CDR3 is TGCAGTGCATCCCCCGGGGGCGCTGTGTCGGTCGAGCAGTACTTC.

The rearrangement uses TRBV11-3 and TRBJ2-3; tentative D call: TRBD1 (6 bases). With 4 bases removed from V and 4 bases from J, the gap between germline ends came to 9 bases. The length of the CDR3 is 13 residues. CDR1 is SGHNT and CDR2 is YENEEA in the germline V gene. As DNA, the CDR3 is TGTGCCAGCAGCTCCTCAGGGGCAGATACGCAGTATTTT. This sequence encodes CASSSSGADTQYF.

The chain employs TRBV5-5 and TRBJ2-5, with 8 bases fitting TRBD1. Germline V gene lookup returns CDR1 SGHKS and CDR2 YYEKEE (reference sequence). This CDR3 region has 14 residues. V lost 0 bases to trimming and J lost 7 bases; unmatched junction nucleotides: 5. CDR3 amino acids: CASSLDGQGRTQYF. The CDR3 bases are TGTGCCAGCAGCTTGGATGGACAGGGACGGACCCAGTACTTC. Combining the CDR3 with reference TRBV5-5 and TRBJ2-5 gives the whole variable domain DAGVTQSPTHLIKTRGQQVTLRCSPISGHKSVSWYQQVLGQGPQFIFQYYEKEERGRGNFPDRFSARQFPNYSSELNVNALLLGDSALYLCASSLDGQGRTQYFGPGTRLLVL.

V gene TRBV19 combines with J gene TRBJ2-1; TRBD1 matches 8 bases. Germline assignment: CDR1 LNHDA and CDR2 SQIVND (reference sequence). After removal of 7 bases from V and 10 bases from J, the junction contained 18 bases not matched to a gene. The length of the CDR3 is 16 residues. The CDR3 is CASKPRGRQGMGEQFF. The CDR3 region has the DNA TGTGCCAGTAAACCGAGGGGGCGACAGGGGATGGGCGAGCAGTTCTTC.

Only a few counts were recorded for this clonotype. The genes are TRBV24-1 and TRBJ1-1; tentative D call: TRBD1 (6 bases). The V end was cut by 4 bases, the J end by 4 bases, with 18 bases between. This CDR3 region has 16 residues. Germline V gene lookup returns CDR1 KGHDR and CDR2 SFDVKD. CDR3 protein: CATSDSGAGVSTEAFF. The DNA for the CDR3 is TGTGCCACCAGTGACTCCGGCGCAGGGGTGAGCACTGAAGCTTTCTTT.

The gene calls are TRBV19 and TRBJ1-3; 9 bases map to TRBD1. Germline CDR1 LNHDA, CDR2 SQIVND (reference sequence). V dropped 7 bases and J dropped 4; count of bases not matched to a gene: 17. This CDR3 spans 18 amino acids. CDR3 nucleotides: TGTGCCAGTACCGAACTACTAACCGGGACAGGGTACGGAAACACCATATATTTT. Protein product: CASTELLTGTGYGNTIYF.

The chain links TRBV9 to TRBJ2-3; the D gene is possibly TRBD2 (5 bases). This CDR3 is built from 15 residues. The germline gives CDR1 SGDLS, CDR2 YYNGEE. Trimming shortened V by 0 bases and J by 1 base, and 9 bases separated the two germline ends. The CDR3 here is CASSVVPAGTDTQYF. CDR3 nucleotides: TGTGCCAGCAGCGTAGTTCCAGCGGGCACAGATACGCAGTATTTT.

This chain connects TRBV28 to TRBJ1-1; 8 bases agree with TRBD1. The germline V gene encodes CDR1 MDHEN and CDR2 SYDVKM. This CDR3 region has 13 residues. V was pared by 9 bases and J by 1 base, with 4 bases of the junction left unmatched. CDR3 residues: CASARGRNTEAFF. CDR3 DNA sequence: TGTGCCAGTGCCAGGGGGCGGAACACTGAAGCTTTCTTT.

The J gene is TRBJ1-2, the V gene TRBV20-1; D is ambiguous. Trimming took 0 bases from V and 2 from J, leaving 13 bases between them. Germline V CDR1 and CDR2: DFQATT, SNEGSKA (reference sequence). The CDR3 runs to 15 residues. CDR3 sequence (DNA): TGCAGTGCTAGAGACAGGCAGACGGTAAACTATGGCTACACCTTC. This encodes CSARDRQTVNYGYTF.

This clonotype was seen more than once but under ten times. The CDR3 is CASSLAPGAPGANVLTF. Here the CDR3 DNA reads TGTGCCAGCAGTTTGGCCCCCGGGGCCCCTGGGGCCAACGTCCTGACTTTC. The chain recombines TRBV27 with TRBJ2-6; the D call may be TRBD1 or TRBD2 (5 bases each). The CDR3 is made up of 17 amino acids. Germline values: CDR1 MNHEY, CDR2 SMNVEV (reference sequence). Trimming removed 3 bases from V and 2 bases from J, with 14 bases in between.

In nucleotides, the CDR3 is TGTGCCAGCAGCTCGCAGACAGGGCTTGGCAATCAGCCCCAGCATTTT. Protein sequence: CASSSQTGLGNQPQHF. The chain has TRBV7-2 and TRBJ1-5; 7 positions match TRBD1. Germline V CDR1 and CDR2: SGHTA, FQGNSA. V shed 4 bases, J shed 2 bases, and the junction held 8 bases outside the gene matches. This CDR3 is 16 amino acids long. Based on the CDR3 plus reference TRBV7-2 and TRBJ1-5, the full variable domain is GAGVSQSPSNKVTEKGKDVELRCDPISGHTALYWYRQSLGQGLEFLIYFQGNSAPDKSGLPSDRFSAERTGGSVSTLTIQRTQQEDSAVYLCASSSQTGLGNQPQHFGDGTRLSIL.